This record covers a single T cell receptor (beta chain). Antigen: not known. One end of the junction is discordant with germline, which a read error may explain. In germline, CDR1 is SGHNT, CDR2 YENEEA. This CDR3 spans 11 amino acids. These data originate in a study of CD8 T cells in ankylosing spondylitis. Study-level findings and limits: CD8+ disease-linked clones were present at relatively low frequencies in blood. It was reported that disease-linked clones were significantly enriched in matched ankylosing spondylitis synovial fluid. Blood of patients with ankylosing spondylitis appeared to be characterized by a TCR beta motif of eight highly homologous variants. Previous work reported some of these motif variants in the synovial fluid and blood of reactive arthritis.

5'-RACE, quantitative and with molecular barcodes, yielded the TCR beta libraries. TCRdb re-called the 5' RACE reads with MiXCR, one entry per CDR3 protein. The sample includes approximately 500,000 distinct CDR3 sequences, approximately 11% seen only once; the top ten take approximately 6.2%. The TCR comes from a male donor with ankylosing spondylitis. This rearrangement joins TRBV11-3 to TRBJ1-2, with D maybe TRBD1 (5 bases). The material sequenced was blood, either unsorted or a sorted T cell fraction (not recorded which). CDR3 sequence: CASSLDGGTAF. DNA of the CDR3: TGTGCCAGCAGCTTAGATGGGGGGACGGCCTTC. The entire variable domain, with the rest obtained from reference TRBV11-3 and TRBJ1-2, is as follows: EAGVVQSPRYKIIEKKQPVAFWCNPISGHNTLYWYLQNLGQGPELLIRYENEEAVDDSQLPKDRFSAERLKGVDSTLKIQPAELGDSAVYLCASSLDGGTAFGSGTRLTVV.